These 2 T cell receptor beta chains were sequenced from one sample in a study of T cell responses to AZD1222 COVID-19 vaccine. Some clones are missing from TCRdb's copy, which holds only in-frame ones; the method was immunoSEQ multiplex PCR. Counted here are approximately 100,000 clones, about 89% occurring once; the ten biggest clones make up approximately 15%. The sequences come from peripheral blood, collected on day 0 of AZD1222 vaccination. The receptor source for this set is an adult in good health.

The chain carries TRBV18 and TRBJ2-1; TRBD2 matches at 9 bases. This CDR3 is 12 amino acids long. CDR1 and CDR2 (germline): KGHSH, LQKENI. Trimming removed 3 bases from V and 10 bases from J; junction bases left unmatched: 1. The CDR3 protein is CASSPLAGEQFF. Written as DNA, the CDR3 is TGTGCCAGCTCACCCCTAGCGGGAGAGCAGTTCTTC.

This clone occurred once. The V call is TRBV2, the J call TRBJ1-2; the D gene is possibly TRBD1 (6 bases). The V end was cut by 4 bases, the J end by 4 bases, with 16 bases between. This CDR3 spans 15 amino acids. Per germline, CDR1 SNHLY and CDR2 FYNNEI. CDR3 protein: CASSGNRVHGYGYTF. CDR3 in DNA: TGTGCCAGCAGTGGGAACAGGGTTCACGGCTATGGCTACACCTTC. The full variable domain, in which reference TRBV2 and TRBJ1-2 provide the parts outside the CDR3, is EPEVTQTPSHQVTQMGQEVILRCVPISNHLYFYWYRQILGQKVEFLVSFYNNEISEKSEIFDDQFSVERPDGSNFTLKIRSTKLEDSAMYFCASSGNRVHGYGYTFGSGTRLTVV.